The present T cell receptor (beta chain) was sequenced within a study of early T cells in non-severe SARS-CoV-2 infection (dated by TCRdb to about 2021). Regarding the complete study: TCR sequencing used bulk RNA from unsorted whole blood, so alpha and beta chains could not be paired. What the work shows at the level of the full study, not this receptor alone: VDJdb matching was skewed toward anti-spike CD8 responses, so virus-specific expansions were likely underestimated and private and CD4 specificities were missed.

Libraries were constructed by 5' RACE. The sample was run on a NextSeq 500. Unique molecular identifiers were attached to individual cDNA molecules in the TCR library protocol so that sequencing error and PCR bias could be corrected. TCR alpha and beta chains were both sequenced, and the abundances of alpha and beta sequences in each sample were closely correlated with each other. Per the authors' processing: Decombinator V4 was used to annotate the V gene, J gene and CDR3 of the TCR sequences. Expanded TCRs were defined as changing significantly between any two time points under a Poisson model with p below 0.0001. TCR abundances were normalised to the total number of TCRs sequenced in each sample and reported as counts per million. MAIT TCRs were defined by TRAV1-2 paired with TRAJ12, TRAJ20 or TRAJ33, and iNKT TCRs by TRAV10 paired with TRAJ18. VDJdb, accessed 1 November 2021, was searched for CMV, EBV and SARS-CoV-2 annotated TCRs, with TCRs annotated for multiple antigens excluded. The public reads were reprocessed in TCRdb via fastp at Q25 and MiXCR, keeping in-frame beta chains. CDR3 protein duplicates are merged, each entry listing the most common genes and DNA. TCRdb assigned the V and J calls; the authors' analysis was not used. In all, the sample holds tens of thousands of distinct CDR3 sequences, and roughly 7.1% of those were seen once. The ten largest make up 13% of the sample.

This clonotype was recorded many times. The antigen this receptor binds is unknown. No much larger clone exists at a distance of one base, and base qualities are not known. The CDR3, from cysteine to phenylalanine, totals 15 residues. This entry keeps only the CDR3 DNA: 45 bases, framed from base 1. Trimming removed 4 bases from V and 0 bases from J; the gene matches leave 0 bases unexplained. Set within a cohort of healthcare workers in London, UK, this nested case-control study involved weekly PCR testing of nasopharyngeal swabs along with blood sampling. Healthcare workers were enrolled in the week of the UK lockdown, from 23 to 31 March 2020, and were followed every week for up to about 16 weeks.

The receptor was isolated from an adult who was a healthcare worker with PCR-confirmed SARS-CoV-2 infection or an uninfected control (not recorded which). Rearrangement joined TRBV12-3 or TRBV12-4 to TRBJ2-1; 10 bases in the middle match TRBD1. Here the sequenced sample was whole blood, taken at baseline. The CDR3 protein sequence reads: CASSWTGGSYNEQFF. The bases read TGTGCCAGCAGTTGGACAGGGGGCTCCTACAATGAGCAGTTCTTC.